The TCR beta chain described here comes from a study of cytotoxic CD8 clonotypes in ibrutinib-treated CLL. Per the germline V gene, CDR1 is SGDLS and CDR2 is YYNGEE. Trimming took 4 bases from V and 3 from J; bases not matched to a gene: 6. The length of the CDR3 is 15 residues. This clone was counted once. Profiled with immunoSEQ multiplex PCR; TCRdb holds only in-frame clones, not every one. The sample contains 60,000 to 75,000 clones, just over 90% of which appear only once. The sequencing used PBMCs, collected after 12 months of ibrutinib treatment. The sequence was collected from a human donor with chronic lymphocytic leukemia. The chain is built from TRBV9 and TRBJ2-7; 11 bases align to TRBD1. The CDR3 DNA reads as TGTGCCAGCAGCCTTGGGACAGGGGGGATCTACGAGCAGTACTTC. This encodes CASSLGTGGIYEQYF.